The entry that follows covers one T cell receptor (beta chain) sequence. The antigen is unknown. The data belong to a study of regulatory T cells in long-lasting Graves disease. Arm-PCR with iRepertoire HTBI primers amplified the CDR3 regions for these TCR beta libraries. Each CDR3 protein is one row after TCRdb ran MiXCR on the multiplex PCR reads. The repertoire holds 400,000 to 500,000 distinct CDR3 sequences, with less than 20% as singletons. The time point was: newly diagnosed GD, antithyroid drugs for less than 3 months. Construction of the TCR library relied on RNA isolated from PBMCs. Trimming took off 0 bases at V and 5 bases at J, with 2 bases between the two ends. The CDR3 loop spans 13 amino acids. CDR1 is SGHAT, CDR2 FQNNGV, per germline. Study outcomes and limitations: Thyroid tissue went unexamined; only peripheral blood was analyzed. Persistent Graves' patients showed reduced TCR diversity versus newly diagnosed patients.

These same records also appear under a second study, on T cells in Graves' hyperthyroidism and ophthalmopathy. From that second work: Ophthalmopathy was distinguished from stable hyperthyroidism by 13 V-J signatures.

The rearrangement uses TRBV11-2 and TRBJ1-6, with unresolved D. The receptor was derived from a woman between 18 and 30 years old with Graves disease. The sequencing used peripheral blood mononuclear cells (PBMCs), collected at new diagnosis, from a patient treated with antithyroid drugs. The CDR3, as DNA: TGTGCCAGCAGCTTAGAAGATAATTCACCCCTCCACTTT. Protein: CASSLEDNSPLHF.